The clone carrying this T cell receptor (beta chain) has ten or more counts. Its antigen is still unknown. This CDR3 region has 14 residues. Trimming removed 7 bases from V and 5 bases from J; junction bases left unmatched: 7. Germline-derived CDR1 and CDR2 are WSHSY and SAAADI. A 5'RACE template-switching step, the method used to make TCR cDNA, added a universal primer site and UMIs. One entry per CDR3 protein results from TCRdb running MiXCR on the 5' RACE reads. The table has roughly 70,000 distinct CDR3 sequences, 7.5% to 9% seen once. The entry originates in a study of T cells after yellow fever vaccination. Study observations and caveats: After the booster, 96% of CD4 and 75% to 90% of CD8 primary-response clones were re-detected.

This TCR was sampled from a man aged 30-40 years who received the YFV17D yellow fever vaccine. The sequencing used CD8+ T cells sorted from PBMCs, collected on the day of the yellow fever booster vaccination. V and J are TRBV10-2 and TRBJ2-2, with 7 positions matching TRBD1. CDR3 bases: TGCGCCAGCAAAGGGACAGACCTTACCGGGGAGCTGTTTTTT. Its translation: CASKGTDLTGELFF.